The sample holds a few counts of the clone carrying this T cell receptor beta chain. Its antigen remains unidentified. Germline lookup yields CDR1 MNHEY and CDR2 SMNVEV (reference sequence). The ends were cut back, 2 bases at V and 4 bases at J, with 14 bases in the middle. The length of the CDR3 is 15 residues. As for treatment: roughly ten-day PBMC culture with coronavirus spike peptide pools or control peptides (ViraFEST assay). IL-2 at 8.5 to 10 IU/ml and peptide pools at approximately 10 ug/ml were added to PBMCs cultured at roughly 2.1 million per well. The record originates from a study of vaccination and CD4 T cells after COVID-19. Study as a whole: Investigators took post-vaccine samples a median roughly 72 days after dose two, within a range of 14 to 241. General study findings and limits: Convalescent patients gained a median approximately 88% of their reactive clones only post-vaccination.

Oncomine TCR Beta short-read sequencing was applied to DNA from cultured CD4+ T cells. TCRdb independently ran MiXCR on the PCR reads; one entry per CDR3 protein. The sample includes about 20,000 distinct CDR3 sequences, 45% to 70% of them seen just once. The specimen sequenced was CD4+ T cells from blood, cultured in vitro. The gene calls are TRBV27 and TRBJ1-2, with D hard to call. This clonotype originated in a human donor who had recovered from COVID-19. The DNA of the CDR3 is TGTGCCAGCAGTTTAAGCGAGTCGGGTTTCTATGGCTACACCTTC. Amino acid sequence: CASSLSESGFYGYTF.